This T cell receptor (beta chain) was recovered during a study of cytomegalovirus exposure and HLA in healthy donors. Study results and caveats: Some TCR beta chains (around 180 of them) were listed as cytomegalovirus-associated. Generally TCR sequences proved uncommon, though certain public TCRs appeared in numerous donors.

Germline-derived CDR1 and CDR2 are SGHTA and FQGNSA. The CDR3 consists of 17 residues. The trim removed 4 bases at V and 2 bases at J, leaving 12 bases unmatched. Among the 120 or so subjects of the validation cohort, separate from the roughly 650-subject first cohort, were the donors. Assay: immunoSEQ multiplex PCR; the TCRdb copy retains only in-frame clones and omits some. The top ten hold roughly 1.4% of the sample, which has 130,000 to 150,000 clones, around four fifths seen once. As concerns this clone: Its antigen is currently unknown.

The TCR comes from a woman aged 25 to 39 in good health and CMV-seronegative. The chain joins TRBV7-2 to TRBJ2-7, with 9 bases aligning to TRBD2. Sequenced input: PBMCs. The CDR3 DNA sequence: TGTGCCAGCAGCTCCCACCTAATAGCGGGGGACCCCTACGAGCAGTACTTC. Its protein product is CASSSHLIAGDPYEQYF. The full variable domain, with the rest looked up from reference TRBV7-2 and TRBJ2-7, is GAGVSQSPSNKVTEKGKDVELRCDPISGHTALYWYRQSLGQGLEFLIYFQGNSAPDKSGLPSDRFSAERTGGSVSTLTIQRTQQEDSAVYLCASSSHLIAGDPYEQYFGPGTRLTVT.